This TCR beta chain was identified during a study of T cells in Graves' hyperthyroidism and ophthalmopathy. Regions amplified from RNA transcripts were the TCR beta CDR3 regions. HTBI primers were used for first-round RT-PCR of the TCR CDR3. TCRdb independently ran MiXCR on the multiplex PCR reads; one entry per CDR3 protein. The profile covers some 500,000 distinct CDR3 sequences, with about 16% appearing a single time and less than 30% taken by the ten largest. V gave up 5 bases and J gave up 0 bases, with 14 bases separating them. Germline V gene sequence: CDR1 SGHVS, CDR2 FQNEAQ. This CDR3 has 16 amino acids. This clonotype was recorded at least ten times. The target antigen is unknown. General study findings and limits: Separating ophthalmopathy from stable hyperthyroidism was achieved by a 13 V-J model.

In making diagnoses, clinical symptoms, serum thyroxine and TRAb, thyroid ultrasound and orbital computed tomography were all used. Using roughly 9.4 ml of fresh peripheral blood, PBMCs were prepared. This receptor was taken from a woman in her 30s with Graves' ophthalmopathy. The sample comprised blood. The chain is built from TRBV7-8 and TRBJ1-5; perhaps TRBD1 as D (5 bases). CDR3 in amino acids: CASSPSGGSSNQPQHF. In DNA, the CDR3 is TGTGCCAGCAGCCCTAGTGGGGGAAGTAGCAATCAGCCCCAGCATTTT.